The 31 T cell receptor beta chains below all came from one sample that was sequenced in a study of blood T cell repertoires in COVID-19. Some clones are missing from TCRdb's copy, which holds only in-frame ones; the method was immunoSEQ multiplex PCR. The sample holds about 190,000 clones, 84% seen once. Sequenced: peripheral blood. These receptors originate from a woman between 65 and 79 years old with active or convalescent COVID-19.

The rearrangement links TRBV5-1 to TRBJ2-7; 9 nucleotides match TRBD1. Germline loops: CDR1 SGHRS, CDR2 YFSETQ. The length of the CDR3 is 15 residues. The junction had 9 bases not matched to a gene; V was cut back by 5 bases and J by 3 bases. CDR3 in amino acids: CASRRTGAYHYEQYF. DNA of the CDR3: TGCGCCAGCAGACGGACAGGGGCCTACCACTACGAGCAGTACTTC.

The chain carries TRBV14 and TRBJ1-1, with D hard to call. Germline assignment: CDR1 SGHDN and CDR2 FVKESK. There are 14 residues in the CDR3. The V gene lost 0 bases and the J gene lost 6 bases, with 11 bases spanning the gap. CDR3 in amino acids: CASSQDLTASEAFF. Written as DNA, the CDR3 is TGTGCCAGCAGCCAAGATCTAACAGCCTCTGAAGCTTTCTTT.

V gene TRBV23-1 combines with J gene TRBJ2-7; the D gene is possibly TRBD2 (5 bases). TRBV23-1 is placed among ORFs of uncertain function. V lost 0 bases and J lost 9, with 18 bases in between. The CDR3 contains 15 residues. The CDR3 bases are TGCGCCAGCAGTCAATCGTGCGGGCCCGGATTTCGGCAGTACTTC. Translation: CASSQSCGPGFRQYF.

The chain combines TRBV7-9 with TRBJ2-3; 8 bases are shared with TRBD1. Germline values: CDR1 SEHNR, CDR2 FQNEAQ (reference sequence). With V trimmed by 5 bases and J by 6 bases, 10 bases remained unmatched. The length of the CDR3 is 15 residues. The CDR3 here is CASSRPDRGEDTQYF. The CDR3 DNA sequence: TGTGCCAGCAGCCGACCCGACAGGGGTGAGGATACGCAGTATTTT.

The chain uses TRBV18 and TRBJ1-1; no definite D call. From germline, CDR1 is KGHSH and CDR2 LQKENI. This CDR3 has 17 amino acids. Trimming shortened V by 0 bases and J by 4 bases, and 18 bases separated the two germline ends. CDR3 nucleotide sequence: TGTGCCAGCTCACCACCGGTGGTGAGTCCACGTGTCACTGAAGCTTTCTTT. This encodes CASSPPVVSPRVTEAFF.

The table lists this clone with a few counts. The CDR3 DNA is TGTGCCACGCGCGAGGGCAAGAACACTGAAGCTTTCTTT. This translates into CATREGKNTEAFF. This chain links TRBV12-3 or TRBV12-4 with TRBJ1-1; D gene ambiguous. The V gene lost 10 bases and the J gene lost 1 base, with 13 bases spanning the gap. The CDR3 covers 13 residues.

The V call is TRBV4-1, the J call TRBJ2-1, with 7 bases fitting TRBD2. Germline V gene sequence: CDR1 MGHRA, CDR2 YSYEKL. The CDR3 runs 18 residues. The V and J ends lost 3 bases and 0 bases, in that order; junction bases with no gene match: 11. The CDR3 reads CASSQGLPSGGSYNEQFF. CDR3 nucleotides: TGCGCCAGCAGCCAGGGACTCCCGTCGGGGGGCTCCTACAATGAGCAGTTCTTC.

The CDR3 region is CASSSGSSGRPETQYF. In nucleotides, the CDR3 is TGTGCCAGCAGCTCCGGTTCTAGCGGGAGGCCGGAGACCCAGTACTTC. V gene TRBV5-4 combines with J gene TRBJ2-5; 11 bases are shared with TRBD2. Germline V gene data show CDR1 as SGHNT and CDR2 as YYREEE (reference sequence). V lost 3 bases and J lost 5; bases outside the gene matches: 9. This CDR3 has 16 residues.

The chain has TRBV18 and TRBJ2-1; 10 bases are a match to TRBD2. V shed 6 bases, J shed 9 bases, and the junction held 14 bases outside the gene matches. Per germline, CDR1 KGHSH and CDR2 LQKENI. This CDR3 is 16 amino acids long. DNA of the CDR3: TGTGCCAGCTCCCAGTATCTAGCGGGAGAGGCGGGTGAGCAGTTCTTC. Its translation: CASSQYLAGEAGEQFF.

This chain links TRBV18 with TRBJ1-1, with no clear D. Germline V CDR1 and CDR2: KGHSH, LQKENI. CDR3 size: 13 residues. The ends were cut back, 3 bases at V and 6 bases at J, with 11 bases in the middle. The CDR3 loop reads CASSPSGSAEAFF. CDR3 bases: TGTGCCAGCTCACCGTCGGGTAGTGCTGAAGCTTTCTTT.

This CDR3 reads CASRDSGRGPGELFF. CDR3 sequence (DNA): TGCGCCAGCAGGGATAGCGGGAGAGGTCCCGGGGAGCTGTTTTTT. The J gene is TRBJ2-2, the V gene TRBV10-2; 9 bases fit TRBD2. The ends lost 6 bases at V and 6 bases at J; junction bases unmatched: 8. Per the germline V gene, CDR1 is WSHSY and CDR2 is SAAADI. The CDR3 covers 15 residues.

The table lists this clone with a few counts. The chain joins TRBV28 to TRBJ2-1; 9 positions match TRBD2. V shed 4 bases and J 6 bases; nucleotides not matched to a gene: 16. This CDR3 comprises 18 residues. The germline V gene encodes CDR1 MDHEN and CDR2 SYDVKM. The CDR3 here is CASSSLAGHFRGLNEQFF. For the CDR3, the DNA is TGTGCCAGCAGTTCCCTAGCGGGACATTTCCGGGGGCTCAATGAGCAGTTCTTC. Based on the CDR3 plus reference TRBV28 and TRBJ2-1, the full variable domain is DVKVTQSSRYLVKRTGEKVFLECVQDMDHENMFWYRQDPGLGLRLIYFSYDVKMKEKGDIPEGYSVSREKKERFSLILESASTNQTSMYLCASSSLAGHFRGLNEQFFGPGTRLTVL.

Only one count was recorded for this clone. V usage is TRBV4-2 and J usage is TRBJ2-7; possibly TRBD2 for D (6 bases). This CDR3 has 15 amino acids. Trimming stripped 1 base from V and 4 bases from J, with 14 bases between. Germline V gene lookup returns CDR1 LGHNA and CDR2 YNFKEQ. CDR3 DNA: TGTGCCAGCAGCCAAGGGCTAGCGTTAAGGTACGAGCAGTACTTC. It encodes CASSQGLALRYEQYF.

V usage is TRBV7-2 and J usage is TRBJ1-2; TRBD1 might be the D (6 bases). The germline CDR1 and CDR2 sequences are SGHTA and FQGNSA. Trimming took off 3 bases at V and 5 bases at J, with 10 bases between the two ends. This CDR3 has 13 residues. The CDR3 sequence: CASSFRTGYGYTF. The CDR3 nucleotides are TGTGCCAGCAGCTTTAGAACAGGGTATGGCTACACCTTC.

The chain couples TRBV5-4 to TRBJ2-1; D not resolved. Germline assignment: CDR1 SGHNT and CDR2 YYREEE (reference sequence). V lost 4 bases, J lost 9 bases, and 17 bases lay in between. This CDR3 region has 14 residues. The CDR3 region has the DNA TGTGCCAGCAGCCGTGAAGTGGGCGAGATTGAGCAGTTCTTC. Its protein is CASSREVGEIEQFF.

The chain employs TRBV29-1 and TRBJ1-1; D is perhaps TRBD1 (5 bases). With 6 bases removed from V and 2 bases from J, the gap between germline ends came to 19 bases. Germline V CDR1 and CDR2: SQVTM, ANQGSEA. The CDR3 runs to 15 residues. CDR3 amino acids: CSVGGSMSGNTEAFF. The CDR3 DNA follows: TGCAGCGTGGGGGGGAGTATGAGTGGAAACACTGAAGCTTTCTTT.

This chain joins TRBV24-1 and TRBJ2-7; possible D gene TRBD2, 6 bases. Trimming cost V 0 bases and J 0 bases, with 11 bases left between them. The CDR3 contains 16 residues. CDR1 is KGHDR and CDR2 is SFDVKD in the germline V gene. CDR3 nucleotide sequence: TGTGCCACCAGTGATTTGGGACTAAAGGGCTCCTACGAGCAGTACTTC. It encodes CATSDLGLKGSYEQYF.

The V call is TRBV7-3, the J call TRBJ2-2; TRBD2 matches 14 bases. CDR3 length: 19 amino acids. Losses at the gene ends were 5 bases for V and 4 bases for J; bases not matched to a gene: 12. From germline, CDR1 is SGHTA and CDR2 FQGTGA. The chain's CDR3 is CASSPDRLAGGPGTGELFF. Here the CDR3 DNA reads TGTGCCAGCAGCCCGGACCGACTAGCGGGAGGGCCGGGCACCGGGGAGCTGTTTTTT.

V and J are TRBV27 and TRBJ1-3; D unresolved. This CDR3 is built from 13 residues. Trimming pared 2 bases from V and 4 bases from J, leaving 6 bases between. The germline CDR1 and CDR2 sequences are MNHEY and SMNVEV (reference sequence). The chain's CDR3 is CASSLNWGNTIYF. DNA of the CDR3: TGTGCCAGCAGTTTAAACTGGGGAAACACCATATATTTT.

This sequence joins TRBV24-1 and TRBJ2-7; weak D call: TRBD2 (6 bases). The ends were cut back, 9 bases at V and 3 bases at J, with 17 bases in the middle. The CDR3 extends over 14 amino acids. Germline CDR1 and CDR2: KGHDR and SFDVKD. CDR3: CATGCGVSRYEQYF. DNA of the CDR3: TGTGCCACCGGATGCGGGGTATCTCGCTACGAGCAGTACTTC.

This clone has only a few counts. CDR3 in amino acids: CASTIDRGVGYTF. In DNA, the CDR3 is TGTGCCAGCACCATCGACAGGGGAGTAGGCTACACCTTC. The rearrangement uses TRBV28 and TRBJ1-2, with 8 bases fitting TRBD1. V shed 7 bases and J 8 bases; nucleotides not matched to a gene: 9. The CDR3 runs to 13 residues. The germline V gene encodes CDR1 MDHEN and CDR2 SYDVKM.

The V and J genes are TRBV24-1 and TRBJ2-1; TRBD1 might be the D (7 bases). The CDR3 is made up of 17 amino acids. Between the trimmed V and J ends, which lost 3 bases and 4 bases, there was a span of 18 bases. Germline assignment: CDR1 KGHDR and CDR2 SFDVKD. The CDR3 DNA reads TGTGCCACCAGTGATCCCCGGGCAGGGGGGTGGTACAATGAGCAGTTCTTC. Its protein is CATSDPRAGGWYNEQFF.

The V gene is TRBV9, the J gene TRBJ1-2; 8 bases map to TRBD1. The germline V gene encodes CDR1 SGDLS and CDR2 YYNGEE. The CDR3 consists of 19 residues. Trimming at V came to 4 bases and at J to 3 bases, leaving 20 bases not matched to a gene. For the CDR3, the DNA is TGTGCCAGCAGCTTACCTAGTCTCGGACAGGGACGGGGCCACTATGGCTACACCTTC. This gives the protein CASSLPSLGQGRGHYGYTF.

This clone has only a few counts. This chain joins TRBV6-1 and TRBJ2-3, with 8 positions matching TRBD2. CDR1 and CDR2 (germline): MNHNS, SASEGT. CDR3 length equals 17 residues. J gave up 3 bases and V 4 bases, and 12 bases lay outside the gene matches. CDR3 loop: CASSAPATSGITDTQYF. In DNA, the CDR3 is TGTGCCAGCAGTGCCCCGGCTACTAGCGGCATTACAGATACGCAGTATTTT.

The rearrangement links TRBV10-3 to TRBJ2-3; 9 nucleotides match TRBD2. V lost 11 bases to trimming and J lost 2 bases; unmatched junction nucleotides: 8. Germline assignment: CDR1 ENHRY and CDR2 SYGVKD. The CDR3 spans 14 residues. Written as DNA, the CDR3 is TGTGCCGCCAGCATAGCGGGAGACACAGATACGCAGTATTTT. It codes for CAASIAGDTDTQYF.

The genes are TRBV19 and TRBJ1-5; D ambiguous. The CDR3 loop spans 16 amino acids. Germline lookup yields CDR1 LNHDA and CDR2 SQIVND (reference sequence). V was trimmed by 7 bases and J by 5 bases, leaving 21 bases between them. CDR3 region: CASTRGSKAWHQPQHF. CDR3 DNA: TGTGCCAGTACCCGGGGTTCGAAGGCATGGCATCAGCCCCAGCATTTT.

The rearrangement links TRBV7-8 to TRBJ1-5; D gene unclear. CDR1 is SGHVS and CDR2 is FQNEAQ in the germline V gene. The CDR3 extends over 15 amino acids. V lost 1 base to trimming and J lost 2 bases, with 9 bases between them. The CDR3 loop reads CASSLVWGGNQPQHF. The CDR3 DNA reads as TGTGCCAGCAGCTTAGTTTGGGGAGGCAATCAGCCCCAGCATTTT.

The chain is built from TRBV3-1 (or the pseudogene TRBV3-2) and TRBJ2-7, with TRBD2 identical over 7 bases. V shed 0 bases and J 2 bases; nucleotides not matched to a gene: 4. Germline V gene lookup returns CDR1 LGHDT and CDR2 YNNKEL (reference sequence). The CDR3 consists of 15 residues. CDR3: CASSQDGTTPYEQYF. CDR3 nucleotide sequence: TGTGCCAGCAGCCAAGATGGGACTACCCCCTACGAGCAGTACTTC.

The J gene is TRBJ2-3, the V gene TRBV5-1, with D uncertain. V was pared by 0 bases and J by 4 bases, with 3 bases between. The CDR3 length is 12 residues. Germline CDR1 and CDR2: SGHRS and YFSETQ. The CDR3 protein is CASSLVADTQYF. Here the CDR3 DNA reads TGCGCCAGCAGCTTGGTCGCAGATACGCAGTATTTT. The full variable domain, its missing parts supplied by reference TRBV5-1 and TRBJ2-3, is KAGVTQTPRYLIKTRGQQVTLSCSPISGHRSVSWYQQTPGQGLQFLFEYFSETQRNKGNFPGRFSGRQFSNSRSEMNVSTLELGDSALYLCASSLVADTQYFGPGTRLTVL.

This clone appeared many times. This chain links TRBV6-6 with TRBJ2-3, with 12 bases aligning to TRBD2. V lost 6 bases and J lost 7; bases outside the gene matches: 8. Looked up from germline, CDR1 is MNHNY and CDR2 is SVGAGI (reference sequence). The CDR3 has 15 residues. The CDR3 coding sequence is TGTGCCAGCAGGGATCTAGCGGGAGGGTCTTATACGCAGTATTTT. As protein: CASRDLAGGSYTQYF.

V and J are TRBV5-4 and TRBJ2-5, with D possibly being TRBD2 (5 bases). V dropped 2 bases and J dropped 2 bases, with 10 bases sitting between them. This CDR3 spans 14 amino acids. Germline CDR1 and CDR2: SGHNT and YYREEE (reference sequence). The CDR3 reads CASSLISGQETQYF. The CDR3 DNA sequence: TGTGCCAGCAGCTTAATATCGGGGCAAGAGACCCAGTACTTC.